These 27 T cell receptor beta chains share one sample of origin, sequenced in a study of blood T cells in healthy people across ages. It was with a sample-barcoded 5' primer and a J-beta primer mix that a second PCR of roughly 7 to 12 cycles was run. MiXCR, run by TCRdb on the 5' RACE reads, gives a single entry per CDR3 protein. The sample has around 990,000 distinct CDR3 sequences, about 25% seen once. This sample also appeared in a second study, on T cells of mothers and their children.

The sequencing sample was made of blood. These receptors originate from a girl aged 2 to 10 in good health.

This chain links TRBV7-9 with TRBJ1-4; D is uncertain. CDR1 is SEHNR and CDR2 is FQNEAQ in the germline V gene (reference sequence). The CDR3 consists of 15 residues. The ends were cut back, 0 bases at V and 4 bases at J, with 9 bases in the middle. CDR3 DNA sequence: TGTGCCAGCAGCTTAGCCGGGTCCGTTAATGAAAAACTGTTTTTT. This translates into CASSLAGSVNEKLFF.

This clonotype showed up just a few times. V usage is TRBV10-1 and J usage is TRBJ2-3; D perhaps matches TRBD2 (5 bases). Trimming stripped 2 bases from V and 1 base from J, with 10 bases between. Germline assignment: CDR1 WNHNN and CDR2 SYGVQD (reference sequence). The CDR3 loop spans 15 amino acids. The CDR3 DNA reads TGCGCCAGCAGTGAGGAGGGAGTAGGCACAGATACGCAGTATTTT. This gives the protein CASSEEGVGTDTQYF.

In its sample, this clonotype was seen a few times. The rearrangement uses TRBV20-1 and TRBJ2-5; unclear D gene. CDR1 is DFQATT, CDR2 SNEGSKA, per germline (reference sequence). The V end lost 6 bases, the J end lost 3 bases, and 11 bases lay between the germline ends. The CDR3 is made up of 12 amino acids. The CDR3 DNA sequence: TGCAGTGCCGCACCATCGAAAGAGACCCAGTACTTC. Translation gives CSAAPSKETQYF.

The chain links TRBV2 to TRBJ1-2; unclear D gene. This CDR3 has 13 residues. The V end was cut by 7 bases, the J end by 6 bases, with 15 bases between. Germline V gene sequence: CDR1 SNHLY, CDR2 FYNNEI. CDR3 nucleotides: TGTGCCAGCATAAGCAGGTGGGAAGATGGCTACACCTTC. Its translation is CASISRWEDGYTF.

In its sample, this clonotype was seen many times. CDR3 coding DNA: TGTGCCACCAGCAGGGGCAGGGTACGAGAGACCCAGTACTTC. Translated: CATSRGRVRETQYF. This chain links TRBV15 with TRBJ2-5; possible D gene TRBD1, 5 bases. Per germline, CDR1 LNHNV and CDR2 YYDKDF (reference sequence). The V and J ends lost 3 bases and 4 bases respectively, with 12 bases between them. The CDR3 extends over 14 amino acids.

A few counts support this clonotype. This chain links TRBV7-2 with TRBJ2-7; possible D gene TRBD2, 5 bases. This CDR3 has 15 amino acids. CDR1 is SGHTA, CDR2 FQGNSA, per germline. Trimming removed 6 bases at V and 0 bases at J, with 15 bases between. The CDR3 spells CASSERAEASYEQYF. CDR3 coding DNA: TGTGCCAGCAGTGAACGAGCGGAGGCCTCCTACGAGCAGTACTTC.

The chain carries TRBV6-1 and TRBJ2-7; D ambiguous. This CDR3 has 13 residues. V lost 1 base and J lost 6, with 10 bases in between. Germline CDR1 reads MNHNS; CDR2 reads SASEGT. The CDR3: CASSEDVTREQYF. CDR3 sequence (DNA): TGTGCCAGCAGTGAAGACGTGACACGCGAGCAGTACTTC.

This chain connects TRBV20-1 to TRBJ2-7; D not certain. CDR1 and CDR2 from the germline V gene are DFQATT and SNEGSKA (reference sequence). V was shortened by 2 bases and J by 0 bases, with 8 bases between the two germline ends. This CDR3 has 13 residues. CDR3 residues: CSARLTGSYEQYF. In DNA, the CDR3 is TGCAGTGCTAGACTAACGGGCTCCTACGAGCAGTACTTC.

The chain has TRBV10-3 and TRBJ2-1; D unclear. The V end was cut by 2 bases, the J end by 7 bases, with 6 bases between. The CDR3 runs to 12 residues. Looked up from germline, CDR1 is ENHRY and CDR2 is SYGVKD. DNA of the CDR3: TGTGCCATCAGTGAGGGAGTAAATGAGCAGTTCTTC. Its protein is CAISEGVNEQFF.

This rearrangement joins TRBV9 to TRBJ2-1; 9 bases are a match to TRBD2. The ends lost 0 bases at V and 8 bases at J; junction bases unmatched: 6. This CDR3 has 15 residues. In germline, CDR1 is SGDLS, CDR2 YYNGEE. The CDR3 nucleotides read TGTGCCAGCAGCGTAGTAGCGGGAGATGCGGATGAGCAGTTCTTC. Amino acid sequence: CASSVVAGDADEQFF.

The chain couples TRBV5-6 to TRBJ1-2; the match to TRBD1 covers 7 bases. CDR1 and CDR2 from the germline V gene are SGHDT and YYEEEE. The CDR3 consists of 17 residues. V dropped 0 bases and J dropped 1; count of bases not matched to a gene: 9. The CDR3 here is CASSLVTGSNLNYGYTF. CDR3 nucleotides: TGTGCCAGCAGCTTGGTGACAGGGTCGAACCTTAACTATGGCTACACCTTC.

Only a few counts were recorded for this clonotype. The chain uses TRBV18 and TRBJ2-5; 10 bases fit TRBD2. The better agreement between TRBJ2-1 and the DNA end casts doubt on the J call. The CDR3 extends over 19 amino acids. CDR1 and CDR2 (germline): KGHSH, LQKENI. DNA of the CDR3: TGTGCCAGCTCACCACCGAGAATAGCGGGGGGCCTCAACTACAATGAGCAGTTCTTC. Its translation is CASSPPRIAGGLNYNEQFF.

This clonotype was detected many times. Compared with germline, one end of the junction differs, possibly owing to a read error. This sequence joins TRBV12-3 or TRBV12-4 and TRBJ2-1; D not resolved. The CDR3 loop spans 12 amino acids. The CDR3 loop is CASSLGFNEQFF. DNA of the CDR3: TGTGCCAGCAGCTTAGGGTTCAATGAGCAGTTCTTC.

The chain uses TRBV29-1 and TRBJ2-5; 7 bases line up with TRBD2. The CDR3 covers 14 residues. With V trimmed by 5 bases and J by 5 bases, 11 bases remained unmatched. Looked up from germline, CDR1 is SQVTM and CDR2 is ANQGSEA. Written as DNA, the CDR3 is TGCAGCGTTCTACCCCGGGCGGGGGATGAGACCCAGTACTTC. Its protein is CSVLPRAGDETQYF.

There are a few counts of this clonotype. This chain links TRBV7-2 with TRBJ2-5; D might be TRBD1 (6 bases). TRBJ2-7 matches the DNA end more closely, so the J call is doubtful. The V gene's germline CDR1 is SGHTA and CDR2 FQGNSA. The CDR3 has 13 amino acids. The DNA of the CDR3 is TGTGCCAGCAGCGGAATGACAGGTTACGAGCAGTACTTC. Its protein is CASSGMTGYEQYF.

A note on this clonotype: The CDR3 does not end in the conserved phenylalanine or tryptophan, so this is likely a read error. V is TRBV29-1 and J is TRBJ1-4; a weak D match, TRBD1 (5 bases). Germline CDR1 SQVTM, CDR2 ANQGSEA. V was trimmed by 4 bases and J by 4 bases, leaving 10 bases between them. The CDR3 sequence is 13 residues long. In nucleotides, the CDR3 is TGCAGCGTTGCTGGGGCGGGTAATGAAAAACTGTTTATT. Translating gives CSVAGAGNEKLFI.

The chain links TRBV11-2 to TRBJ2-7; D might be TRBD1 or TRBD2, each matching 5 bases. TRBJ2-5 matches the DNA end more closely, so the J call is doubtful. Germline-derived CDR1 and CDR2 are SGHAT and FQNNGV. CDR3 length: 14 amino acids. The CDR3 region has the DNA TGTGCCAGCAGCTTAGGTGTCGGGGCGGAGACCCAGTACTTC. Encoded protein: CASSLGVGAETQYF.

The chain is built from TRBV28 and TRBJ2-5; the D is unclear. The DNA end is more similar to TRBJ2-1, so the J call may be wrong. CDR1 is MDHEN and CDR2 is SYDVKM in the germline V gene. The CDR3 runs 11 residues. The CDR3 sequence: CASSWSREQFF. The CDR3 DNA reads TGTGCCAGCAGTTGGTCCCGCGAGCAGTTCTTC.

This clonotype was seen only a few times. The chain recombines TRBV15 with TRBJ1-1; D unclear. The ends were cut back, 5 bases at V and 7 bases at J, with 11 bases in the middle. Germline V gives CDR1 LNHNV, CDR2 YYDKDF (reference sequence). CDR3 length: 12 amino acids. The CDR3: CATSPETDEAFF. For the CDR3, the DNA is TGTGCCACCAGCCCAGAAACGGATGAAGCTTTCTTT.

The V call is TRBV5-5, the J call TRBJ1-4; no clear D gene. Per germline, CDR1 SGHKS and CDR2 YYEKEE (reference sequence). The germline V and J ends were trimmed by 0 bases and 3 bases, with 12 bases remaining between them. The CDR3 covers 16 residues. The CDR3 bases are TGTGCCAGCAGCTTGGGGCCTAGAAGATCTAATGAAAAACTGTTTTTT. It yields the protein CASSLGPRRSNEKLFF.

CDR3 sequence (DNA): TGTGCCAGCTCAAGGACCCCCGGGACTCTCACCGGGGAGCTGTTTTTT. It yields the protein CASSRTPGTLTGELFF. The chain has TRBV18 and TRBJ2-2, with TRBD2 as a possible D gene (6 bases). Trimming pared 5 bases from V and 4 bases from J, leaving 17 bases between. The CDR3 length is 16 residues. Germline V gives CDR1 KGHSH, CDR2 LQKENI.

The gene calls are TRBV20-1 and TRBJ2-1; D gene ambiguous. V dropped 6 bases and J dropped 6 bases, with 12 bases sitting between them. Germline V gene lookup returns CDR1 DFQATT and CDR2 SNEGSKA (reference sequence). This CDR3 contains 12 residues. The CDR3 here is CSARQHLNEQFF. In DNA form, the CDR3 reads TGCAGTGCCAGGCAGCATCTCAATGAGCAGTTCTTC.

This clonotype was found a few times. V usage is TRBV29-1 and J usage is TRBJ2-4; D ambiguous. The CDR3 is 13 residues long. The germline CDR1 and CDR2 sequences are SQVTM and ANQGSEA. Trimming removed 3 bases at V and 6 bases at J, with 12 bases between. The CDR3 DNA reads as TGCAGCGTTGAGTCCGTTAACGGAAACATTCAGTACTTC. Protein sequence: CSVESVNGNIQYF.

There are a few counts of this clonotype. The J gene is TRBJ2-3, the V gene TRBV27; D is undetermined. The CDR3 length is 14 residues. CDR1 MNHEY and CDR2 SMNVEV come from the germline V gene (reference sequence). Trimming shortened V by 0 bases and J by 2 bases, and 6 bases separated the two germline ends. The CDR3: CASSLSQYTDTQYF. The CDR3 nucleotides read TGTGCCAGCAGTTTATCCCAATACACAGATACGCAGTATTTT.

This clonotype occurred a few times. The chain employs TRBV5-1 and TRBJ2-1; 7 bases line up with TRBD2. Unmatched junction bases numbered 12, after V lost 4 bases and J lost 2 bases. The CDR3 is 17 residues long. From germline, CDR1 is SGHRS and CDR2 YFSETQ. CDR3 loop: CASSVGVWSGAYNEQFF. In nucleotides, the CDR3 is TGCGCCAGCAGCGTGGGGGTATGGAGCGGGGCCTACAATGAGCAGTTCTTC.

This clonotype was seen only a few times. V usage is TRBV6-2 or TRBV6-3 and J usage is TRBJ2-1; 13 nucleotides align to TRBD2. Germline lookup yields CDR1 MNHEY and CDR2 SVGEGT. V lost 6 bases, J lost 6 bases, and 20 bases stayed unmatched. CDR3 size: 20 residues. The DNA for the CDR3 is TGTGCCAGCAGCTACGACACTACCGGGACTAGCGGGATACGCGGCAATGAGCAGTTCTTC. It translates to CASSYDTTGTSGIRGNEQFF.

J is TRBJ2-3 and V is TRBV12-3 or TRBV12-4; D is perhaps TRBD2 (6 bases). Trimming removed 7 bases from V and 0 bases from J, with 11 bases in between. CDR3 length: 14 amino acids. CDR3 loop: CASKASASTDTQYF. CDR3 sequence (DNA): TGTGCCAGCAAAGCTAGCGCAAGCACAGATACGCAGTATTTT.